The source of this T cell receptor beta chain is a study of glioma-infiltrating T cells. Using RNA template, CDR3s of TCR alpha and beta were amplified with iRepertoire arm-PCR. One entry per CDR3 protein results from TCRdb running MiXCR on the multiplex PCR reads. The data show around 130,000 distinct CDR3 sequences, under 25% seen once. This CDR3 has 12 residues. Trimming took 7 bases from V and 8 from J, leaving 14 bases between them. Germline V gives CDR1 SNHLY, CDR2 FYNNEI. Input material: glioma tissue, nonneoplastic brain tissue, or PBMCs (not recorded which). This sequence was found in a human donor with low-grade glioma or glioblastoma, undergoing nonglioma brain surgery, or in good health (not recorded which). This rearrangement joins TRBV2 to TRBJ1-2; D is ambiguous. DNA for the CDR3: TGTGCCAGCAACCCCGAGGACTGGGGCTACACCTTC. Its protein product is CASNPEDWGYTF.